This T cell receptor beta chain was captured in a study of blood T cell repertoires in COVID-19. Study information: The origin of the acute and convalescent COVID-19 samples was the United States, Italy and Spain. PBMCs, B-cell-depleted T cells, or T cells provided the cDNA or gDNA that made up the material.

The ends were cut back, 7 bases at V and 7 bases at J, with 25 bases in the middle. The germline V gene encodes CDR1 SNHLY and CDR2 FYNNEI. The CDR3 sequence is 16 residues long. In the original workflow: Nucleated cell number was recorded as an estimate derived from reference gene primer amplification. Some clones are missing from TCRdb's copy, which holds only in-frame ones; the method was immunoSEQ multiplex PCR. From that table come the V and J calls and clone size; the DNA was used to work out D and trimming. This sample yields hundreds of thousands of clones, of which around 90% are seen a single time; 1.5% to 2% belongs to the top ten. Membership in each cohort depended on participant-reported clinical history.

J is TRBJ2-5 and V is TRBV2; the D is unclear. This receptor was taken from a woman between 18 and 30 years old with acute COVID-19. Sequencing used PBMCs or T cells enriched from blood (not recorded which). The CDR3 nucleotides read TGTGCCAGCATCCACAGCTCATTAGGTTCGTTTGGGACCCAGTACTTC. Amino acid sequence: CASIHSSLGSFGTQYF.